This entry lists 23 T cell receptor beta chains sequenced from one sample in a study of T cells in Graves' hyperthyroidism and ophthalmopathy. TCR beta CDR3 regions were amplified from RNA transcripts. A set of HTBI primers served as the primers for a first-round RT-PCR of the TCR CDR3. TCRdb reprocessed the multiplex PCR reads via MiXCR and lists one record per CDR3 protein. The sample carries 540,000 or so distinct CDR3 sequences, 46% recorded once. Sequencing was carried out using peripheral blood or thyroid tissue (not recorded which). The receptors shown here come from an adult woman with Graves' disease, either hyperthyroidism or ophthalmopathy (not recorded which).

The chain is built from TRBV27 and TRBJ1-2; 7 bases match TRBD1. Trimming cost V 5 bases and J 2 bases; bases outside gene matches: 11. The germline V gene has CDR1 MNHEY and CDR2 SMNVEV (reference sequence). CDR3 size: 16 residues. This CDR3 is CASSKNTGVENYGYTF. The CDR3 region has the DNA TGTGCCAGCAGTAAAAATACAGGGGTGGAGAACTATGGCTACACCTTC.

This clonotype was seen many times. This rearrangement joins TRBV19 to TRBJ1-2; perhaps TRBD1 as D (6 bases). The V end was cut by 7 bases, the J end by 4 bases, with 16 bases between. The germline V gene encodes CDR1 LNHDA and CDR2 SQIVND (reference sequence). The CDR3 totals 14 residues. CDR3 sequence: CASTERGDGYGYTF. As DNA, the CDR3 is TGTGCCAGTACCGAAAGGGGGGATGGCTATGGCTACACCTTC.

This clonotype was seen at least ten times. J is TRBJ2-7 and V is TRBV5-1; D tentatively fits TRBD1 or TRBD2 (6 bases each). Germline-derived CDR1 and CDR2 are SGHRS and YFSETQ. V lost 0 bases and J lost 0, with 13 bases in between. The CDR3 runs to 16 residues. CDR3 sequence reads: CASSLGTGAASYEQYF. In nucleotides, the CDR3 is TGCGCCAGCAGCTTGGGTACGGGGGCCGCCTCCTACGAGCAGTACTTC.

In its sample, this clonotype was seen a few times. This chain connects TRBV9 to TRBJ1-5; D gene unclear. The germline CDR1 and CDR2 sequences are SGDLS and YYNGEE. Between the trimmed V and J ends, which lost 0 bases and 7 bases, there was a span of 14 bases. There are 15 residues in the CDR3. CDR3 sequence: CASSVEGREGQPQHF. The CDR3 DNA reads TGTGCCAGCAGCGTAGAAGGTAGGGAAGGACAGCCCCAGCATTTT.

The chain combines TRBV29-1 with TRBJ2-5; TRBD2 matches at 11 bases. V lost 4 bases, J lost 5 bases, and 6 bases stayed unmatched. This CDR3 has 14 amino acids. Germline-derived CDR1 and CDR2 are SQVTM and ANQGSEA. This chain's CDR3 is CSVGLAGGMETQYF. CDR3 nucleotide sequence: TGCAGCGTTGGGCTAGCGGGAGGAATGGAGACCCAGTACTTC.

This clonotype was seen only a few times. This chain uses TRBV7-3 with TRBJ2-5; 9 bases are shared with TRBD2. The junction had 9 bases not matched to a gene; V was cut back by 1 base and J by 6 bases. Germline CDR1 and CDR2: SGHTA and FQGTGA. The CDR3 is 16 amino acids. The CDR3 nucleotides are TGTGCCAGCAGCTTAAGCGGTAGCGGGAGCCCCCAGACCCAGTACTTC. As protein: CASSLSGSGSPQTQYF.

Comment on this clonotype: An end of the junction differs from the germline gene, which may be a read error. The chain recombines TRBV10-3 with TRBJ1-3; a weak D match, TRBD1 (5 bases). The CDR3 is 16 amino acids. CDR1 and CDR2 from the germline V gene are ENHRY and SYGVKD. Here the CDR3 reads CASSEAPTVSGNTIYF. DNA of the CDR3: TGTGCCAGCAGTGAAGCTCCGACAGTCTCTGGAAACACCATATATTTT.

The gene calls are TRBV6-6 and TRBJ2-5, with unresolved D. CDR1 is MNHNY, CDR2 SVGAGI, per germline (reference sequence). Trimming shortened V by 7 bases and J by 2 bases, and 14 bases separated the two germline ends. This CDR3 region has 14 residues. CDR3 in amino acids: CASTIGHLQETQYF. The CDR3 DNA reads TGTGCCAGCACCATCGGGCACCTTCAAGAGACCCAGTACTTC.

This clonotype was counted once. This rearrangement joins TRBV7-2 to TRBJ2-7; 8 positions match TRBD2. This CDR3 comprises 13 residues. The germline gives CDR1 SGHTA, CDR2 FQGNSA. V dropped 2 bases and J dropped 7; count of bases not matched to a gene: 4. The CDR3 here is CASSLTGGLEQYF. DNA of the CDR3: TGTGCCAGCAGCTTAACGGGAGGGCTTGAGCAGTACTTC.

The table lists this clonotype with a few counts. The chain is built from TRBV7-9 and TRBJ2-3; TRBD2 is a possible D gene (6 bases). The CDR3 runs to 14 residues. Germline assignment: CDR1 SEHNR and CDR2 FQNEAQ (reference sequence). Trimming removed 4 bases from V and 0 bases from J, with 8 bases in between. The CDR3 sequence is CASSSDYSTDTQYF. The DNA for the CDR3 is TGTGCCAGCAGCTCGGACTACAGCACAGATACGCAGTATTTT.

This chain links TRBV7-2 with TRBJ2-5; 8 bases are a match to TRBD2. Losses at the gene ends were 7 bases for V and 5 bases for J; bases not matched to a gene: 9. In germline, CDR1 is SGHTA, CDR2 FQGNSA. There are 14 residues in the CDR3. The CDR3 bases are TGTGCCAGCACCTTCCGGGAGGGCCCTGAGACCCAGTACTTC. Its protein product is CASTFREGPETQYF.

For this clonotype: Relative to the germline gene, one junction end is altered; a read error may explain this. This chain uses TRBV4-1 with TRBJ1-2; 9 bases match TRBD1. From germline, CDR1 is MGHRA and CDR2 YSYEKL. The CDR3 sequence is 16 residues long. CDR3: CTSSHRSGTGKHGYTF. CDR3 coding DNA: TGCACCAGCAGCCACCGGTCCGGGACAGGGAAACATGGCTACACCTTC.

The chain uses TRBV7-9 and TRBJ1-1, with D unresolved. V lost 5 bases and J lost 2, with 12 bases in between. CDR3 length: 14 residues. Germline V lookup: CDR1 SEHNR, CDR2 FQNEAQ (reference sequence). CDR3 DNA sequence: TGTGCCAGCAGCCAAGAAGTGGGTAACACTGAAGCTTTCTTT. It yields the protein CASSQEVGNTEAFF.

The rearrangement links TRBV15 to TRBJ2-2; TRBD1 matches 8 bases. The germline CDR1 and CDR2 sequences are LNHNV and YYDKDF (reference sequence). The CDR3 spans 17 residues. Germline trimming cut 3 bases from V and 1 base from J; bases unmatched to any gene: 7. In nucleotides, the CDR3 is TGTGCCACCAGCAGTGTTCAGGGGGCGCGGAACACCGGGGAGCTGTTTTTT. Translated, it gives CATSSVQGARNTGELFF.

The V gene is TRBV7-9, the J gene TRBJ2-7; the match to TRBD2 covers 12 bases. This CDR3 contains 15 residues. V lost 2 bases, J lost 5 bases, and 4 bases stayed unmatched. The germline V gene has CDR1 SEHNR and CDR2 FQNEAQ (reference sequence). The CDR3 DNA follows: TGTGCCAGCAGCTTACTGACTAGCGGGAGCAACGAGCAGTACTTC. It translates to CASSLLTSGSNEQYF.

The CDR3 bases are TGTGCCAGCAGTGAAGCGCTTCCAGACCAGCCCCAGCATTTT. It specifies CASSEALPDQPQHF. This chain joins TRBV2 and TRBJ1-5, with D unresolved. Trimming removed 0 bases at V and 7 bases at J, with 10 bases between. The CDR3 runs 14 residues. CDR1 is SNHLY and CDR2 is FYNNEI in the germline V gene. The full variable domain, rest sourced from reference TRBV2 and TRBJ1-5, is EPEVTQTPSHQVTQMGQEVILRCVPISNHLYFYWYRQILGQKVEFLVSFYNNEISEKSEIFDDQFSVERPDGSNFTLKIRSTKLEDSAMYFCASSEALPDQPQHFGDGTRLSIL.

This clonotype was detected ten times or more. The chain employs TRBV25-1 and TRBJ1-2; 12 nucleotides agree with TRBD1. V lost 6 bases and J lost 7; bases outside the gene matches: 3. The V gene's germline CDR1 is MGHDK and CDR2 SYGVNS. The CDR3 runs 13 residues. CDR3 region: CASRGQGASGYTF. In nucleotides, the CDR3 is TGTGCCAGCAGGGGACAGGGGGCTTCTGGCTACACCTTC.

In its sample, this clonotype was seen many times. CDR3 region: CSVGTGNTIYF. The DNA of the CDR3 is TGCAGCGTTGGAACAGGAAACACCATATATTTT. The J gene is TRBJ1-3, the V gene TRBV29-1, with D unclear. Germline CDR1 and CDR2: SQVTM and ANQGSEA. The CDR3 sequence is 11 residues long. Trimming stripped 4 bases from V and 4 bases from J, with 5 bases between.

This CDR3 is CSVGAGVYEQYF. In nucleotides, the CDR3 is TGCAGCGTTGGTGCGGGAGTGTACGAGCAGTACTTC. The chain links TRBV29-1 to TRBJ2-7; 7 nucleotides agree with TRBD2. Germline CDR1 SQVTM, CDR2 ANQGSEA. Unmatched junction bases numbered 4, after V lost 4 bases and J lost 4 bases. The CDR3 spans 12 residues.

This clonotype was counted many times. The chain joins TRBV2 to TRBJ1-2; the match to TRBD1 covers 11 bases. The CDR3 totals 15 residues. Per germline, CDR1 SNHLY and CDR2 FYNNEI. V trimming: 5 bases; J trimming: 3 bases; junction bases outside the gene matches: 5. The CDR3 DNA is TGTGCCAGCAGTTCGGACAGGGGGCGCGACTATGGCTACACCTTC. This gives the protein CASSSDRGRDYGYTF.

This clonotype was picked up many times. The gene calls are TRBV12-3 or TRBV12-4 and TRBJ1-6; a possible D gene is TRBD1 (5 bases). CDR3 length: 13 residues. The V end lost 10 bases, the J end lost 9 bases, and 16 bases lay between the germline ends. In nucleotides, the CDR3 is TGTGCCACATCGGGGCATTTTAGTTCACCCCTCCACTTT. It specifies CATSGHFSSPLHF.

The chain recombines TRBV19 with TRBJ1-5; possible D gene TRBD1, 5 bases. The CDR3 loop spans 16 amino acids. Germline values: CDR1 LNHDA, CDR2 SQIVND (reference sequence). Trimming stripped 4 bases from V and 3 bases from J, with 16 bases between. CDR3 DNA sequence: TGTGCCAGTAGTAGTAAAGGGGTCAGAAACAATCAGCCCCAGCATTTT. Translating gives CASSSKGVRNNQPQHF. Drawing the rest from reference TRBV19 and TRBJ1-5, the complete variable domain is DGGITQSPKYLFRKEGQNVTLSCEQNLNHDAMYWYRQDPGQGLRLIYYSQIVNDFQKGDIAEGYSVSREKKESFPLTVTSAQKNPTAFYLCASSSKGVRNNQPQHFGDGTRLSIL.

Ten or more counts support this clonotype. V usage is TRBV5-1 and J usage is TRBJ2-5; D uncertain. CDR1 is SGHRS, CDR2 YFSETQ, per germline. V was trimmed by 4 bases and J by 2 bases, leaving 9 bases between them. The CDR3 extends over 13 amino acids. CDR3 amino acids: CASSHAQQETQYF. The CDR3 bases are TGCGCCAGCAGCCACGCCCAGCAAGAGACCCAGTACTTC.